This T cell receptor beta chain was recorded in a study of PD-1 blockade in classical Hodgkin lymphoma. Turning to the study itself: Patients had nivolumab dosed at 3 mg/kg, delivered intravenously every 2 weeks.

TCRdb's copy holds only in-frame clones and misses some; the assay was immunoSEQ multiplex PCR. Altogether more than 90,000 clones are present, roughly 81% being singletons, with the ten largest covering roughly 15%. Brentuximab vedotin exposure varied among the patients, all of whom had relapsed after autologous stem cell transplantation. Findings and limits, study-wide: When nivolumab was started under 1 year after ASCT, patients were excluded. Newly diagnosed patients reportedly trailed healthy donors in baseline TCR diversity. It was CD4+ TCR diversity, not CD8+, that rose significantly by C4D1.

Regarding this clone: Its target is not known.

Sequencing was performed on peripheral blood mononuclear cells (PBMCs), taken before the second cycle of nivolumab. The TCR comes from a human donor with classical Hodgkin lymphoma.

The CDR3 DNA sequence: TGTGCCAGCATGAGGACAGTGCGCTCCTACGAGCAGTACTTC. Its translation is CASMRTVRSYEQYF. V usage is TRBV7-2 and J usage is TRBJ2-7; tentatively, D is TRBD1 (6 bases). The CDR3 is 14 amino acids. Germline values: CDR1 SGHTA, CDR2 FQGNSA. V gave up 7 bases and J gave up 0 bases, with 13 bases separating them.